This T cell receptor (beta chain) was profiled in a study of early T cells in non-severe SARS-CoV-2 infection. As for the study in general: Sequenced bulk RNA came from whole blood that was unsorted, and chains were unpaired.

V gave up 5 bases and J gave up 5 bases, with 10 bases separating them. Germline-derived CDR1 and CDR2 are MDHEN and SYDVKM. The CDR3 has 13 residues. Researchers attached unique molecular identifiers to individual cDNA molecules. TCRdb passed the 5' RACE reads through MiXCR, listing each CDR3 protein once. The profile shows roughly 70,000 distinct CDR3 sequences, more than 15% of them singletons. The chain combines TRBV28 with TRBJ2-1; D unresolved. The sequenced sample was whole blood, obtained at baseline. This clonotype was obtained from an adult who was a healthcare worker with PCR-confirmed SARS-CoV-2 infection or an uninfected control (not recorded which). In nucleotides, the CDR3 is TGTGCCAGCAGTACCCCTTCGAACAATGAGCAGTTCTTC. Translating it yields CASSTPSNNEQFF.